The text below deals with one T cell receptor (beta chain). Here immunoSEQ multiplex PCR was the method, and the copy in TCRdb shows in-frame clones only, minus some. The sample includes more than 60,000 clones, roughly 89% seen only once; the top ten take roughly 5%. The entry originates in a study of blood T cell repertoires in COVID-19. The overall study: Researchers got acute and convalescent COVID-19 samples from the United States, Italy and Spain. The analysed material was cDNA or gDNA that came from T cells, B-cell-depleted T cells, or PBMCs.

Germline values: CDR1 SNHLY, CDR2 FYNNEI. This CDR3 contains 14 residues. V lost 7 bases, J lost 1 base, and 2 bases stayed unmatched. The rearrangement joins TRBV2 to TRBJ2-1; 9 bases are a match to TRBD1. The sequenced sample was peripheral blood. This TCR came from a woman older than 75 with active or convalescent COVID-19. CDR3 bases: TGTGCCAGCACGGGGACAGGGTCCTACAATGAGCAGTTCTTC. Its translation: CASTGTGSYNEQFF.